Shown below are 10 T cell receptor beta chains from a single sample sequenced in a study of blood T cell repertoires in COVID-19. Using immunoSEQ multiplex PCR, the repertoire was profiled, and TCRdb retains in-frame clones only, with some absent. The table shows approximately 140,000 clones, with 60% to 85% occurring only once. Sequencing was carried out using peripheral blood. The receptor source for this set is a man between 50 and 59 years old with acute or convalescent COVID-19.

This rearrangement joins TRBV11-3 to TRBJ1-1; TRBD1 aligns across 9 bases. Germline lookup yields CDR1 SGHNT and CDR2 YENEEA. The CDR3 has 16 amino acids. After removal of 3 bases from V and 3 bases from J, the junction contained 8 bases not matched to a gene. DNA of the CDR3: TGTGCCAGCAGCTTGAGGCCGGGGGACAGGGACACTGAAGCTTTCTTT. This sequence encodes CASSLRPGDRDTEAFF.

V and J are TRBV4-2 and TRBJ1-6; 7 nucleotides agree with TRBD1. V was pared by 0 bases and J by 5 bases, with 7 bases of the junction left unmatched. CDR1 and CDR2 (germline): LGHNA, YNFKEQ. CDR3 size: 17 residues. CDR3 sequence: CASSQEPTGLNNSPLHF. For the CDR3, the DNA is TGTGCCAGCAGCCAAGAGCCGACAGGGTTGAATAATTCACCCCTCCACTTT.

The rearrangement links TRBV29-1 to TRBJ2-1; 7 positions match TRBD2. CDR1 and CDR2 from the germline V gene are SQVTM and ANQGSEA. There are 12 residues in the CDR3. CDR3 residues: CSGGGSYNEQFF. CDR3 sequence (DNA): TGCAGTGGCGGGGGATCCTACAATGAGCAGTTCTTC.

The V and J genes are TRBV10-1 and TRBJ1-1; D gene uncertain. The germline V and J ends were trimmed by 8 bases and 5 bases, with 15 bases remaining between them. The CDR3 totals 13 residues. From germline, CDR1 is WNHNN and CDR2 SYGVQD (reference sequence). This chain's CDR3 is CASAGSQRTEAFF. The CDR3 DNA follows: TGCGCCAGCGCCGGGAGCCAGAGAACTGAAGCTTTCTTT.

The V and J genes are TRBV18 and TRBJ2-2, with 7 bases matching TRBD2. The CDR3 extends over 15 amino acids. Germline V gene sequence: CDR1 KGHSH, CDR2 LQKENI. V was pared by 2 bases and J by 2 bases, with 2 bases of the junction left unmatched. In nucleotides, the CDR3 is TGTGCCAGCTCACCAGGGACTACTAACACCGGGGAGCTGTTTTTT. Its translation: CASSPGTTNTGELFF.

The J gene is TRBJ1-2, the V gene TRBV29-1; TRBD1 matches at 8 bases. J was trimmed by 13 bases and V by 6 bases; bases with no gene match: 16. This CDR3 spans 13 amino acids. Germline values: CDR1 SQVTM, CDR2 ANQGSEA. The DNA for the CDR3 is TGCAGCGTGACCGGGACAGGCGTTTGGGGCCGCACCTTC. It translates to CSVTGTGVWGRTF.

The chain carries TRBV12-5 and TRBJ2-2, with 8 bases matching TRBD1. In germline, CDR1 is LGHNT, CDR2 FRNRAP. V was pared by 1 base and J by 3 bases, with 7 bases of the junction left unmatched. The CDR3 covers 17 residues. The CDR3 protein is CASGLARQGWDTGELFF. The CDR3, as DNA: TGTGCTAGTGGTTTGGCCCGACAGGGGTGGGACACCGGGGAGCTGTTTTTT.

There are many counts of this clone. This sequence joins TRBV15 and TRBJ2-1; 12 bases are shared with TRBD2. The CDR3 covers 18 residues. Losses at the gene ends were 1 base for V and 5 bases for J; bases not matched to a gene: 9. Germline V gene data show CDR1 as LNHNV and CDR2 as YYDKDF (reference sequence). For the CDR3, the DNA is TGTGCCACCAGCAGAGCCACCCTAGCGGGGGGGACTCACAATGAGCAGTTCTTC. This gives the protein CATSRATLAGGTHNEQFF.

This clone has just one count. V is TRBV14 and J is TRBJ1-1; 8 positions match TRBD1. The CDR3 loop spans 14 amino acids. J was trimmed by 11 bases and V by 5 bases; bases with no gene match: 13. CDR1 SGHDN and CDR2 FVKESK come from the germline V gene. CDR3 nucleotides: TGTGCCAGCAGCAACCACGGGACAGGCAATCAGGCTTTCTTT. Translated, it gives CASSNHGTGNQAFF.

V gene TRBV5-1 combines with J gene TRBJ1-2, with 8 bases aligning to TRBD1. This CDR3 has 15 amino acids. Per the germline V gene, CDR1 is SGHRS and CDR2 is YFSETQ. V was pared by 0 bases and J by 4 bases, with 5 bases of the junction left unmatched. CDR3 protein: CASSLGTGKGYGYTF. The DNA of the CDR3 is TGCGCCAGCAGCTTGGGGACAGGGAAAGGCTATGGCTACACCTTC.